This T cell receptor beta chain came from a study of post-analysis software for immune sequencing data (dated by TCRdb to about 2015). Describing the broader study: The recorded disease courses included relapsing-remitting, secondary progressive and progressive-relapsing multiple sclerosis, and some patients had no subtype annotation. The patient repertoires were compared against around 11 previously published healthy control repertoires obtained from donors aged roughly 6 to 25 years. A subset of samples was prepared in parallel using single-end sample barcoding, then pooled and co-amplified after Illumina adapter ligation. Broad study findings and their caveats: Significantly lower normalized Chao1 diversity was found in multiple sclerosis patients than in controls, suggesting substantial peripheral T-cell clonal expansion. The control group was slightly older than the multiple sclerosis patient group. Direct clustering with F measure revealed strong co-clustering of samples prepared in the same batch, which led to a batch-effect correction. Patients showed significantly higher frequencies than controls for several TRBV segments, among them TRBV5-6, TRBV5-1 and TRBV20-1.

Library method: PCR. Sequencing was performed on an Illumina HiSeq 2500. Unique molecular identifiers were incorporated into TCR beta cDNA libraries to reduce PCR and sequencing biases. Roughly 0.5 million cDNA molecules were obtained per 1 to 10 million input T cells, so each molecule approximated one T cell. Patient libraries were prepared and sequenced with the same protocol used for the earlier healthy control dataset. Within a given batch, samples were prepared together, multiplexed and sequenced on the same HiSeq lane. Per the source publication's procedure: MIGEC handled the raw barcoded reads, throwing out single-read molecular identifier groups before consensus assembly and CDR3 extraction. Clonotype tables were post-analysed with VDJtools, and diversity was normalized by down-sampling all datasets to the smallest sample size. Repertoire overlap clustering matched CDR3 amino acid but not nucleotide sequences to correct batch-related cross-sample contamination. TCRdb took the public reads, trimmed them with fastp at Q25, ran MiXCR for clone calling and kept in-frame beta chains. CDR3 protein duplicates are merged, each entry listing the most common genes and DNA. In this record, the V and J calls reflect TCRdb's handling and not the investigators' own analysis. Across this sample there are about 460,000 distinct CDR3 sequences, with under 55% seen only once. The leading ten clones occupy around an eighth of the sample.

Trimming removed 6 bases from V and 7 bases from J, leaving 16 bases between the germline ends. CDR1 and CDR2, per the germline V gene, are MNHEY and SVGEGT. Counted from cysteine to phenylalanine, this CDR3 has 14 amino acids. Only the CDR3 DNA stays, 42 bases, in frame from base 1. Concerning this clonotype itself: This clone's antigen is unknown. One base away there is no much larger clone; base qualities are not given.

TCR beta repertoires were profiled from peripheral blood of 13 young patients with multiple sclerosis to demonstrate the VDJtools post-analysis software. Multiple sclerosis patients were children and adolescents aged about 6 to 15 years. The chain links TRBV6-2 or TRBV6-3 with TRBJ2-1, and the D gene may be TRBD2, 5 bases matching. Sequencing was carried out using blood. This clonotype was sampled from a girl under 18 with multiple sclerosis. CDR3 reads: CASSLAPRGNEQFF. In nucleotides, the sequence is TGTGCCAGCAGCCTGGCCCCCCGCGGGAATGAGCAGTTCTTC.